A single sample gave rise to the 8 T cell receptor beta chains below, sequenced in a study of T cell repertoires in cytomegalovirus infection. Each CDR3 protein is one row after TCRdb ran MiXCR on the reads. The sample has 350,000 to 500,000 distinct CDR3 sequences, 25% to 40% seen once. Sequencing was performed on PBMCs. The receptors come from a human donor in good health (CMV status not recorded). Some clones in this sample may be carry-over from other donors' samples.

The genes are TRBV20-1 and TRBJ2-1; 9 bases line up with TRBD2. The V gene's germline CDR1 is DFQATT and CDR2 SNEGSKA (reference sequence). CDR3 length: 15 residues. J lost 8 bases, V lost 2 bases, and 10 bases had no gene match. The CDR3 nucleotides are TGCAGTGCTAGACCCCCGCGCGGGGGGGTGTATGAGCAGTTCTTC. It yields the protein CSARPPRGGVYEQFF.

This clonotype was seen more than once but under ten times. V and J are TRBV7-2 and TRBJ2-7, with D uncertain. The CDR3 consists of 14 residues. V lost 1 base, J lost 2 bases, and 9 bases lay in between. CDR1 SGHTA and CDR2 FQGNSA come from the germline V gene. The CDR3 here is CASSLEPATYEQYF. CDR3 nucleotides: TGTGCCAGCAGCTTAGAGCCCGCGACCTACGAGCAGTACTTC.

This clonotype occurred a few times. J is TRBJ1-3 and V is TRBV5-6; TRBD1 agrees at 9 bases. V shed 4 bases, J shed 3 bases, and the junction held 8 bases outside the gene matches. The length of the CDR3 is 16 residues. Germline CDR1 reads SGHDT; CDR2 reads YYEEEE. The CDR3 region has the DNA TGTGCCAGCAGCATGCCGGGACAGGGTTTTGGAAACACCATATATTTT. The encoded protein is CASSMPGQGFGNTIYF. The full variable domain, its missing parts supplied by reference TRBV5-6 and TRBJ1-3, is DAGVTQSPTHLIKTRGQQVTLRCSPKSGHDTVSWYQQALGQGPQFIFQYYEEEERQRGNFPDRFSGHQFPNYSSELNVNALLLGDSALYLCASSMPGQGFGNTIYFGEGSWLTVV.

The gene calls are TRBV7-8 and TRBJ2-7; 7 bases align to TRBD1. Trimming removed 9 bases from V and 9 bases from J; junction bases left unmatched: 35. The germline CDR1 and CDR2 sequences are SGHVS and FQNEAQ. CDR3 size: 20 residues. This chain's CDR3 is CASCLREYNLRRGMLTGQYF. Written as DNA, the CDR3 is TGTGCCAGTTGCCTCCGAGAATATAACCTCCGCAGGGGGATGTTGACGGGGCAGTACTTC. The complete variable domain, with remaining parts taken from reference TRBV7-8 and TRBJ2-7, reads GAGVSQSPRYKVAKRGQDVALRCDPISGHVSLFWYQQALGQGPEFLTYFQNEAQLDKSGLPSDRFFAERPEGSVSTLKIQRTQQEDSAVYLCASCLREYNLRRGMLTGQYFGPGTRLTVT.

The CDR3 region has the DNA TGTGCCAGCAGCTCCGGGCCTGGACCCATTCAGTACTTC. This sequence encodes CASSSGPGPIQYF. This sequence joins TRBV28 and TRBJ2-4; D not certain. Germline V gives CDR1 MDHEN, CDR2 SYDVKM. V lost 6 bases, J lost 9 bases, and 15 bases lay in between. CDR3 size: 13 residues.

The chain links TRBV2 to TRBJ2-7; D remains ambiguous. CDR3 length equals 14 residues. Per the germline V gene, CDR1 is SNHLY and CDR2 is FYNNEI. V was clipped by 7 bases and J by 5 bases, with 18 bases between them. The CDR3 protein is CASNGWKGKDEQYF. CDR3 bases: TGTGCCAGCAACGGGTGGAAGGGAAAGGACGAGCAGTACTTC.

This sequence joins TRBV5-1 and TRBJ1-5, with D possibly TRBD1 on 6 matching bases. From germline, CDR1 is SGHRS and CDR2 YFSETQ. Trimming left V 0 bases short and J 4 bases short, with 11 bases between. The CDR3 is 15 amino acids. The CDR3 bases are TGCGCCAGCAGCTTGGGAGGGACACCTAATCAGCCCCAGCATTTT. Residues: CASSLGGTPNQPQHF.

The rearrangement joins TRBV27 to TRBJ2-7; 10 bases are shared with TRBD1. J gave up 5 bases and V 2 bases, and 3 bases lay outside the gene matches. The CDR3 is 14 residues long. Germline V gene sequence: CDR1 MNHEY, CDR2 SMNVEV (reference sequence). The DNA of the CDR3 is TGTGCCAGCAGTTTAGGACAGGGGGTAGACGAGCAGTACTTC. Translated, it gives CASSLGQGVDEQYF.